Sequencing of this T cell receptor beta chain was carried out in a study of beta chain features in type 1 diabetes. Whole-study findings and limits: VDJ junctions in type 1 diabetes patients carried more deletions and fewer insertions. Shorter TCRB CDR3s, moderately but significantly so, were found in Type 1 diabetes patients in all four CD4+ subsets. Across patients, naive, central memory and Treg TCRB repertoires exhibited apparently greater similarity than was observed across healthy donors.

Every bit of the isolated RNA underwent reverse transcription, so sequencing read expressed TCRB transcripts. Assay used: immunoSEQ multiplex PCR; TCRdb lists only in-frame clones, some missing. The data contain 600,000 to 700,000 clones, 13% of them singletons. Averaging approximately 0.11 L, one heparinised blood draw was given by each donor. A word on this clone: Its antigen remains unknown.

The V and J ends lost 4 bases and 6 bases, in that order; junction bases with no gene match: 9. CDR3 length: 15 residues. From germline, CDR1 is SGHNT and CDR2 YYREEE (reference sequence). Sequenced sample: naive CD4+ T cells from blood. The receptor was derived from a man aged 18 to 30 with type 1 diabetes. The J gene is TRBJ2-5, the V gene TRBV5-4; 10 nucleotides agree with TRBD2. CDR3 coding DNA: TGTGCCAGCAGCCCCCAGATAGCGGGGGGACAGACCCAGTACTTC. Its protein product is CASSPQIAGGQTQYF.